These 5 T cell receptor beta chains came from one sample sequenced in a study. TCRdb re-called the RT-PCR reads with MiXCR, one entry per CDR3 protein. The sample records fewer than 800,000 distinct CDR3 sequences, 14% being singletons. What was sequenced was memory CD4+ T cells from blood. All receptors come from a female donor in good health, serving as a healthy control.

This clonotype turned up a few times. The chain links TRBV6-5 to TRBJ1-1; tentatively, D is TRBD1 (5 bases). V lost 2 bases and J lost 5, with 15 bases in between. Germline CDR1 MNHEY, CDR2 SVGAGI. This CDR3 is built from 15 residues. DNA of the CDR3: TGTGCCAGCAGTTACGGCGGGGGAGGAGAAACTGAAGCTTTCTTT. This translates into CASSYGGGGETEAFF.

As to this clonotype: A junction boundary mismatches the germline segment, possibly from a read error. The chain has TRBV5-5 and TRBJ1-4; TRBD1 matches at 10 bases. Per the germline V gene, CDR1 is SGHKS and CDR2 is YYEKEE (reference sequence). This CDR3 region has 18 residues. The DNA for the CDR3 is TGTGCCAGCAGCCCTACCGGAGACAGGGGGCTTTCTAATAAAAAACTGTTTTTT. Translating gives CASSPTGDRGLSNKKLFF.

This clonotype was recorded at least ten times. The chain joins TRBV27 to TRBJ2-7; D gene uncertain. Germline CDR1 reads MNHEY; CDR2 reads SMNVEV (reference sequence). The CDR3 totals 14 residues. The ends were cut back, 5 bases at V and 3 bases at J, with 14 bases in the middle. The CDR3 loop is CASSQTPHSYEQYF. CDR3 coding DNA: TGTGCCAGCAGTCAAACACCGCATAGCTACGAGCAGTACTTC.

The chain is built from TRBV15 and TRBJ2-3, with unresolved D. The CDR3 contains 16 residues. Germline V gene sequence: CDR1 LNHNV, CDR2 YYDKDF (reference sequence). V lost 4 bases and J 2 bases, leaving 16 bases between the germline ends. CDR3 DNA sequence: TGTGCCACCAGCAAAGCCTGGGCCCGACACACAGATACGCAGTATTTT. Translation gives CATSKAWARHTDTQYF.

There are many counts of this clonotype. V is TRBV20-1 and J is TRBJ2-7; the D is unclear. The germline gives CDR1 DFQATT, CDR2 SNEGSKA (reference sequence). CDR3 length: 13 amino acids. The V gene lost 0 bases and the J gene lost 2 bases, with 8 bases spanning the gap. The CDR3 nucleotides are TGCAGTGCTAGAGATTCCCTAGCCTACGAGCAGTACTTC. As protein: CSARDSLAYEQYF.